The clone carrying this T cell receptor (beta chain) was observed many times. Its antigen is unknown. These data originate in a study of breast tumors, draining lymph nodes, adjacent tissues. TCRdb ran MiXCR on the multiplex PCR reads and lists one entry per CDR3 protein. Of some 170,000 distinct CDR3 sequences listed, about 33% are singletons. The lymph nodes were axillary draining lymph nodes from breast cancer patients. Study conclusions and caveats: Luminal-like breast cancer showed significantly greater tumor-nontumor repertoire similarity than basal-like breast cancer did. Tumors had less TCR diversity than lymph nodes, more than nontumor tissue.

Trimming took off 3 bases at V and 5 bases at J, with 16 bases between the two ends. There are 15 residues in the CDR3. The germline gives CDR1 GTSNPN, CDR2 SVGIG (reference sequence). The receptor's source is a female donor with breast cancer. Some clones in this sample may be carry-over from other donors' samples. V and J are TRBV30 and TRBJ1-4, with D possibly matching TRBD1 (5 bases). Sequencing used axillary lymph node tissue. The CDR3 DNA reads TGTGCCTGGAGGGAGATCGGGGCGAAGAATGAAAAACTGTTTTTT. It translates to CAWREIGAKNEKLFF.